What follows describes a single T cell receptor beta chain. Its antigen is not yet known. Per-base quality was not reported, and no clone a single base away is much larger than it. These data belong to a study of blood T cell repertoires in COVID-19 (TCRdb year 2020). Turning to the overall study: The collaborator samples originated in the United States, Italy and Spain and spanned the acute and convalescent phases of COVID-19. The material from the prospective study consisted of cDNA or gDNA derived from T cells, B-cell-depleted T cells, or PBMCs. The dataset comprised deeply sampled blood TCRbeta repertoires from subjects exposed to, actively infected with, or recovered from COVID-19. The repertoires were released in a freely available public database meant as a resource for research on the immune response to SARS-CoV-2. Samples were obtained from the ongoing ImmuneRACE study (first 160 participants) and from over 1,000 subjects provided by 6 global collaborators. The sample metadata nearly always contained a de-identified subject ID, COVID-19 status, age in years and sex. Where available, HLA class I and class II types were taken from metadata supplied by the sample provider and were not determined by assay-based typing. The paper as a whole reports these results and caveats: The amount of clinical and demographic metadata varied by source and participant and was provided uncurated.

Whole blood was collected in K2EDTA tubes by collaborating institutions according to the institutions' own protocols. Collaborator samples were shipped for TCRbeta analysis as frozen whole blood, isolated PBMCs, or DNA extracted from either sample type. TCRbeta CDR3 regions were amplified from genomic DNA using the immunoSEQ Assay, a bias-controlled multiplex PCR. On the authors' methods: Within the assay, amplification of reference gene primers was used to estimate how many nucleated cells each sample contained. Sequence reads were collapsed and filtered to measure the absolute abundance of every unique TCRbeta CDR3 rearrangement. For each sample, productive Simpson clonality was calculated as the square root of Simpson's diversity index across productive rearrangements. TCRdb took over this immuneACCESS table, retaining in-frame rearrangements with V and J assigned. Such tables are incomplete; in checked studies, under half of the missing clones stem from an unresolved V gene, and the remainder is unexplained. D and trimming were read from the DNA, whereas the V and J calls and clone size are those reported in that table. The sample profile shows around 200,000 clones; roughly 75% of them were found once. The ten largest clonotypes hold approximately 6% of the sample.

The CDR1 and CDR2 encoded by the germline V gene (reference sequence) are SGHNT and YYREEE. Including the terminal cysteine and phenylalanine, the CDR3 comprises 14 residues. Kept here is only the CDR3 DNA, which spans 42 bases and is read in frame from base 1. V gives up 3 bases and J gives up 3 bases, and the segment between their germline ends measures 13 bases. The receptor was derived from a woman in her 70s with acute or convalescent COVID-19. The chain is encoded by TRBV5-4 joined to TRBJ2-7; matching of 6 bases hints at TRBD1 as the D gene. The sample taken for sequencing was peripheral blood. The DNA sequence is as follows: TGTGCCAGCAGCTCTCCAGGGGTAGTCTACGAGCAGTACTTC. It translates to CASSSPGVVYEQYF.